Given below is one T cell receptor (beta chain) in context. The data belong to a study of blood T cell repertoires in COVID-19. As for the study in general: There were acute and convalescent COVID-19 samples, and they came from the United States, Italy and Spain. Sources were T cells, B-cell-depleted T cells, or PBMCs; the material itself was cDNA or gDNA.

Participants, about 18 to 90 years old, spanned more than 20 US areas. Germline CDR1 SGHTS, CDR2 YDEGEE. This CDR3 comprises 15 residues. V was shortened by 2 bases and J by 0 bases, with 9 bases between the two germline ends. Authors' data handling: Amplification with reference gene primers provided the estimates of nucleated cell counts. The data were produced by immunoSEQ multiplex PCR, yet TCRdb's version contains in-frame clones alone and is incomplete. V and J calls and clone size follow that table, whereas D and trimming were derived from the DNA. The top ten hold approximately 2.1% of the sample, which has some 380,000 clones, approximately 85% seen once.

The genes are TRBV5-8 and TRBJ2-1; tentative D call: TRBD2 (5 bases). The sequencing sample was made of PBMCs or T cells enriched from blood (not recorded which). This clonotype was sampled from a woman in her thirties or forties with acute COVID-19. Here the CDR3 DNA reads TGTGCCAGCAGCTTTCACCGGGGCTCCTACAATGAGCAGTTCTTC. Protein: CASSFHRGSYNEQFF.